This T cell receptor (beta chain) was recovered during a study of cytomegalovirus exposure and HLA in healthy donors. Regarding the study as a whole: Most TCRs appeared rarely, but some public TCRs recurred in many donors. Later analysis found that TCR beta chains associated with HLA were more clonally expanded than other, equally common chains. A likely sequencing artifact accounted for one observed cluster of highly shared sequence variants.

Both 60 Vbeta primers and 13 Jbeta primers went into the PCR. Profiled with immunoSEQ multiplex PCR; TCRdb holds only in-frame clones, not every one. Among about 100,000 clones listed, around 75% were seen once. V was pared by 0 bases and J by 4 bases, with 7 bases of the junction left unmatched. CDR1 SGHRS and CDR2 YFSETQ come from the germline V gene. CDR3 length equals 16 residues. Comments on this clone: What it recognizes is unknown.

This TCR came from a woman younger than 35 in good health and CMV-seropositive. The rearrangement links TRBV5-1 to TRBJ2-5; TRBD1 matches at 9 bases. The sequenced material came from PBMCs. Written as DNA, the CDR3 is TGCGCCAGCAGCTTGGGGCCGGGACAGGGAGGAGAGACCCAGTACTTC. This codes for CASSLGPGQGGETQYF.